What follows describes a single TCR beta chain. Its target is not known. This record comes from a study of lymphopenia after photon versus proton radiotherapy. Study observations and caveats: Proton therapy kept repertoires fairly stable, unlike photons, which gained effector/memory cells. Survival link was tested only in deceased patients; proton benefit remains a possibility. Oligoclonal CD8+ Temra expansion after nadir drove photon patients' diversity drop.

Using immunoSEQ multiplex PCR, the repertoire was profiled, and TCRdb retains in-frame clones only, with some absent. The sample includes about 22,000 clones, nearly 95% seen only once; the top ten take about 10%. Trimming stripped 5 bases from V and 4 bases from J, with 14 bases between. This CDR3 contains 13 residues. Germline V gives CDR1 SQVTM, CDR2 ANQGSEA. This TCR came from a woman between 70 and 85 years old with pancreatic cancer. Some clones in this sample may be carry-over from other donors' samples. The genes are TRBV29-1 and TRBJ1-1; weak D call: TRBD1 (5 bases). The sample was peripheral blood, taken from a patient treated with proton-based radiotherapy. The CDR3 protein is CSVYSGGSTEAFF. CDR3 sequence (DNA): TGCAGCGTTTACAGCGGGGGAAGCACTGAAGCTTTCTTT.